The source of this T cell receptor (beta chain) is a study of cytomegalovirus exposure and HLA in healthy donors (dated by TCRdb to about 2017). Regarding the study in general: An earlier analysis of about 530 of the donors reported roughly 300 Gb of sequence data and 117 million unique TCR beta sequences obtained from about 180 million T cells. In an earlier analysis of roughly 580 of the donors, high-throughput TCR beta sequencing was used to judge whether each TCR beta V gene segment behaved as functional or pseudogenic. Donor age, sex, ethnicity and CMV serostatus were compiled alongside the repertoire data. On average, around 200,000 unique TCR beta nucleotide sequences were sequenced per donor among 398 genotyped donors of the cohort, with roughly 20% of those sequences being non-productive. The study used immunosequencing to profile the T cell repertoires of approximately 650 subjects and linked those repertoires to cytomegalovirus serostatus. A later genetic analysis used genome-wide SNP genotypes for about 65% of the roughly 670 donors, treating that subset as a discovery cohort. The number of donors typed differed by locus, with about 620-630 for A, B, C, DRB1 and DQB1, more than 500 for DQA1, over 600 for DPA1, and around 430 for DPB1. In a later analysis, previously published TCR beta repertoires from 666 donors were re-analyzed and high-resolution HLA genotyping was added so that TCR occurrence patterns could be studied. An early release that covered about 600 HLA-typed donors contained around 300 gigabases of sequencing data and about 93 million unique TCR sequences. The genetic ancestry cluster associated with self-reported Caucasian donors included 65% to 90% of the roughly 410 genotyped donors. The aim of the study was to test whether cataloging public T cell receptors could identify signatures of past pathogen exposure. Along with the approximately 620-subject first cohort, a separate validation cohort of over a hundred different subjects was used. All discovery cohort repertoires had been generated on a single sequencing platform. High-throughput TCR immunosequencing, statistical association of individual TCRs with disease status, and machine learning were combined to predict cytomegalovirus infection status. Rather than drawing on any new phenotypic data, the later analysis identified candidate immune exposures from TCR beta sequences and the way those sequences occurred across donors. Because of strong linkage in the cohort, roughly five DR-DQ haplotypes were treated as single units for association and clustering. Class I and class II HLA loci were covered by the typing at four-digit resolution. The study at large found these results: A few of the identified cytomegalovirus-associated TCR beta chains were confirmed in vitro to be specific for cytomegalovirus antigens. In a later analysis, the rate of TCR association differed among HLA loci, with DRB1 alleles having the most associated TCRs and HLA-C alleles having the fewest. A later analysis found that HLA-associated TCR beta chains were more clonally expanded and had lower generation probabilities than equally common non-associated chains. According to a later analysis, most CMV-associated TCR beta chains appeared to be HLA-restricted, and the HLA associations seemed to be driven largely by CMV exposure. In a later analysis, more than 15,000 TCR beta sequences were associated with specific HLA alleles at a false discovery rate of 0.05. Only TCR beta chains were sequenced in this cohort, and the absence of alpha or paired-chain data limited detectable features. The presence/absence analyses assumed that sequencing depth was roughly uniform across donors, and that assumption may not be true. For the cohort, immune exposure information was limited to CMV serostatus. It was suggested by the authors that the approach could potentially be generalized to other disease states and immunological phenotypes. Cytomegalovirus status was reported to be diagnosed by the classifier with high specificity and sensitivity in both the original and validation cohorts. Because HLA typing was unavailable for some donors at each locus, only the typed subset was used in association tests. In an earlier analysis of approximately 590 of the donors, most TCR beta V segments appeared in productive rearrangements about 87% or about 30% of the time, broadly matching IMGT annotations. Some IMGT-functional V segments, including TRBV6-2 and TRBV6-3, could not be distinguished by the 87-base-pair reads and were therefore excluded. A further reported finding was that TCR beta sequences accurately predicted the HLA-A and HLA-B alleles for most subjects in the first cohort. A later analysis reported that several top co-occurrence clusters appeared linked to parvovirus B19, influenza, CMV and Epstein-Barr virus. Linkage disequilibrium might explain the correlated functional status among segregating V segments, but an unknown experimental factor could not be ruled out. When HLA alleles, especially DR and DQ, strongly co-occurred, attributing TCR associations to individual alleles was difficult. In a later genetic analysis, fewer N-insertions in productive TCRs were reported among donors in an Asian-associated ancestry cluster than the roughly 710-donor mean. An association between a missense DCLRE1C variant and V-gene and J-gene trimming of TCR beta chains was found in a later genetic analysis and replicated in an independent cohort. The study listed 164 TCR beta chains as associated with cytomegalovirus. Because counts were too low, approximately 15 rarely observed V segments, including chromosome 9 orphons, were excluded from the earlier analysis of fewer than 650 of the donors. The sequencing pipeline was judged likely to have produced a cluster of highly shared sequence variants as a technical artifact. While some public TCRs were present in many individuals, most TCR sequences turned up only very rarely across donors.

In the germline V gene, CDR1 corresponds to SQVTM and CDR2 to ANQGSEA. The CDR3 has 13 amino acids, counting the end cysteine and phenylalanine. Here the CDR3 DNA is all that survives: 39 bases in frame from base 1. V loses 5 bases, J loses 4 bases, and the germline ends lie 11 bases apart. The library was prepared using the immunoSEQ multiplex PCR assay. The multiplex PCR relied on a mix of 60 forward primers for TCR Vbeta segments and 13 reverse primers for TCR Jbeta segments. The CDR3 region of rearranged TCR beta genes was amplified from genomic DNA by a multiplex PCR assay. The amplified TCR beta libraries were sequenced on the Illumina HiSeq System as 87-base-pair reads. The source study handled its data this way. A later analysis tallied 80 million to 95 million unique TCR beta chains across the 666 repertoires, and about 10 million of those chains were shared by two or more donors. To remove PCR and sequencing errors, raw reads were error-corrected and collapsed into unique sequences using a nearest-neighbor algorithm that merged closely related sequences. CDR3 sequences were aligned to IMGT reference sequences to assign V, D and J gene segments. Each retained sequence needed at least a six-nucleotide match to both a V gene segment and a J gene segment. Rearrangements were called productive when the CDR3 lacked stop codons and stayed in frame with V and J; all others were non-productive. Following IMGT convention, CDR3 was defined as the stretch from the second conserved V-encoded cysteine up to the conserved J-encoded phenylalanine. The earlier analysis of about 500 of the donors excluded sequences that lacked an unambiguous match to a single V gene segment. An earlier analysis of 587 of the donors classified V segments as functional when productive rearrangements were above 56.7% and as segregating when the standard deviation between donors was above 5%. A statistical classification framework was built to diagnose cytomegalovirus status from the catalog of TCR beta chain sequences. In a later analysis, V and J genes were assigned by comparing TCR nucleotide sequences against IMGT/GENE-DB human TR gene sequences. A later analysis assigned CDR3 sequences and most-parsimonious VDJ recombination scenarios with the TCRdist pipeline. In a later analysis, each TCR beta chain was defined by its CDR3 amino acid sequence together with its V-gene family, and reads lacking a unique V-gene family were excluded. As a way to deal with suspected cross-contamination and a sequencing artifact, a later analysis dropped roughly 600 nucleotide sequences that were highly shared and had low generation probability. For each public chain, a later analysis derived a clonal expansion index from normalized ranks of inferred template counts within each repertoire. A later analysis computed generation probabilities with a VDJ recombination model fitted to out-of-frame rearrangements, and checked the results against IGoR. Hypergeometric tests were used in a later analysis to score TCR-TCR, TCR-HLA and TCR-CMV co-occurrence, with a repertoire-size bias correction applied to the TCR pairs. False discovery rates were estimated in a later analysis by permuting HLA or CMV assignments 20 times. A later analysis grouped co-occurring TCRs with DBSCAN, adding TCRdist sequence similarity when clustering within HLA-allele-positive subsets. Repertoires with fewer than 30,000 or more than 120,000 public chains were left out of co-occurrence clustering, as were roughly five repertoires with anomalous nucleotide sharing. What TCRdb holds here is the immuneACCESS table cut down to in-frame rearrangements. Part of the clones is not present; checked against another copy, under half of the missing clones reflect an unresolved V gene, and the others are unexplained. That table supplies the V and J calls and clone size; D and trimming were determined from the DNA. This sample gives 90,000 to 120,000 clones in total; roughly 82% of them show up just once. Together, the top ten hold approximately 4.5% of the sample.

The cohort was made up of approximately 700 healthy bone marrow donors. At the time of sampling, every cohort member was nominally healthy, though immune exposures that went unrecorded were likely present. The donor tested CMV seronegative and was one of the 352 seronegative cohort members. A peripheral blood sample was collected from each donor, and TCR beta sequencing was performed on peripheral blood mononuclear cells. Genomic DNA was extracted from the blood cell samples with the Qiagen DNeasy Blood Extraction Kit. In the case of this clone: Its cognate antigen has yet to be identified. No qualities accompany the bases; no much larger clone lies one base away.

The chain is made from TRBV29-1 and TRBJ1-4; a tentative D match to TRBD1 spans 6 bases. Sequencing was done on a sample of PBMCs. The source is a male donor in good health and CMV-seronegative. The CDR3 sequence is CSVLVQGNEKLFF. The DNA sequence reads TGCAGCGTTCTAGTACAGGGTAATGAAAAACTGTTTTTT.